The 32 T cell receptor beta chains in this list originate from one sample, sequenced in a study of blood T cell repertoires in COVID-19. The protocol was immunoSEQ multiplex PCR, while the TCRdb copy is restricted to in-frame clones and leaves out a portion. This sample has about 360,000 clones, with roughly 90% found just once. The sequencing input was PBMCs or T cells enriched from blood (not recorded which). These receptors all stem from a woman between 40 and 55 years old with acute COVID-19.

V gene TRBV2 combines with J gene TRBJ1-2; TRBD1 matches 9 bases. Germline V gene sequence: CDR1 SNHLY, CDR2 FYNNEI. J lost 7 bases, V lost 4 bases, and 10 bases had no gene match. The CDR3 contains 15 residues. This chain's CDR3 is CASSGSRQGVSGYTF. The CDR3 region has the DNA TGTGCCAGCAGTGGATCGCGACAGGGGGTTTCTGGCTACACCTTC. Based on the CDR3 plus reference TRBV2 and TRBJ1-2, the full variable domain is EPEVTQTPSHQVTQMGQEVILRCVPISNHLYFYWYRQILGQKVEFLVSFYNNEISEKSEIFDDQFSVERPDGSNFTLKIRSTKLEDSAMYFCASSGSRQGVSGYTFGSGTRLTVV.

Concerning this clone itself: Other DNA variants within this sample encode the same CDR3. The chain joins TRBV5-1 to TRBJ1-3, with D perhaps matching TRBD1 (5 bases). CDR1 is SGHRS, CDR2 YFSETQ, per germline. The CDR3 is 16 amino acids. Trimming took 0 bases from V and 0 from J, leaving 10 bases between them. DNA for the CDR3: TGCGCCAGCAGCTTGGAGGGACTCAGCTCTGGAAACACCATATATTTT. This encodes CASSLEGLSSGNTIYF. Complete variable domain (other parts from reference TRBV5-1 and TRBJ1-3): KAGVTQTPRYLIKTRGQQVTLSCSPISGHRSVSWYQQTPGQGLQFLFEYFSETQRNKGNFPGRFSGRQFSNSRSEMNVSTLELGDSALYLCASSLEGLSSGNTIYFGEGSWLTVV.

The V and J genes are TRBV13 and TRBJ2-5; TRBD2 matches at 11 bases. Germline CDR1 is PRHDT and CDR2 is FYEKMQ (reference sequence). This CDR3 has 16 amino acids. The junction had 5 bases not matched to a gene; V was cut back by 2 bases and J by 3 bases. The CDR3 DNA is TGTGCCAGCAGCTTATGGGGACTAGCGGCGGAAGAGACCCAGTACTTC. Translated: CASSLWGLAAEETQYF.

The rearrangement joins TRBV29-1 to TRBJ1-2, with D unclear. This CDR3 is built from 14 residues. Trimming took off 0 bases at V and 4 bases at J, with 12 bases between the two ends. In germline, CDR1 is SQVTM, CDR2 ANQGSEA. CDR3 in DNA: TGCAGCGTTGAAGACCCTAGACTGCGCTATGGCTACACCTTC. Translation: CSVEDPRLRYGYTF.

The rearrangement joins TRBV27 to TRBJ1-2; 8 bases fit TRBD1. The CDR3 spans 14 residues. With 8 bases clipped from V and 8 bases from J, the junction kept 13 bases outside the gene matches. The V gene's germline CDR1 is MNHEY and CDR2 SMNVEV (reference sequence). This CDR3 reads CASGPPSGGGGYTF. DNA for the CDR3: TGTGCCAGCGGCCCTCCCTCAGGGGGCGGGGGCTACACCTTC.

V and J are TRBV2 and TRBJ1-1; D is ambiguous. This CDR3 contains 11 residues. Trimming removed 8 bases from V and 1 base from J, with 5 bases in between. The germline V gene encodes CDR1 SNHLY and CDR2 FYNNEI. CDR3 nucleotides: TGTGCCAGCCGGGGGAACACTGAAGCTTTCTTT. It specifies CASRGNTEAFF. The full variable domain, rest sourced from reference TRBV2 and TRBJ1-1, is EPEVTQTPSHQVTQMGQEVILRCVPISNHLYFYWYRQILGQKVEFLVSFYNNEISEKSEIFDDQFSVERPDGSNFTLKIRSTKLEDSAMYFCASRGNTEAFFGQGTRLTVV.

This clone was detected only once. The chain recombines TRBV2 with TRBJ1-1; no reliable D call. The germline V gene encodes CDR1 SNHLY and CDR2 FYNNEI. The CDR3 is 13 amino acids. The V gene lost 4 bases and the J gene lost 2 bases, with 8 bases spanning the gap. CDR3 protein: CASSVGGNTEAFF. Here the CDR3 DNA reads TGTGCCAGCAGTGTAGGCGGAAACACTGAAGCTTTCTTT.

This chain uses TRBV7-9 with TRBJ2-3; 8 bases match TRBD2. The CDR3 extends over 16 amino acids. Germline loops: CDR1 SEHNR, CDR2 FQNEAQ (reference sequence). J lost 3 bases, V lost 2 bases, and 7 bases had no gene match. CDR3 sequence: CASSLLTGGRTDTQYF. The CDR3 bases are TGTGCCAGCAGCTTATTGACGGGGGGGCGTACAGATACGCAGTATTTT.

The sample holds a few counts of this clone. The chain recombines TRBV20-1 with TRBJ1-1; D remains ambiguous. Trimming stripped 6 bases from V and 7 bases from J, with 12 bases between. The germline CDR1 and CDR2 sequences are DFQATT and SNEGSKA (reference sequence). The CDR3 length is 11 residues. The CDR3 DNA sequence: TGCAGTGCCGCTAACAGCTATGAAGCTTTCTTT. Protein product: CSAANSYEAFF.

The CDR3: CASSRRTGHGELFF. CDR3 nucleotides: TGTGCCAGCAGCCGAAGGACAGGCCACGGGGAGCTGTTTTTT. This chain connects TRBV11-2 to TRBJ2-2; 7 bases align to TRBD1. V lost 5 bases and J lost 7; bases outside the gene matches: 7. CDR3 size: 14 residues. Germline loops: CDR1 SGHAT, CDR2 FQNNGV. Looking up the rest from reference TRBV11-2 and TRBJ2-2 gives the full variable domain: EAGVAQSPRYKIIEKRQSVAFWCNPISGHATLYWYQQILGQGPKLLIQFQNNGVVDDSQLPKDRFSAERLKGVDSTLKIQPAKLEDSAVYLCASSRRTGHGELFFGEGSRLTVL.

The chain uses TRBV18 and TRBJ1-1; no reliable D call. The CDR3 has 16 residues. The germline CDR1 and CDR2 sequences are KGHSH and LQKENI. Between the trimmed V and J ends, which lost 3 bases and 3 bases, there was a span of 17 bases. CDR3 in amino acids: CASSPTRGGRDTEAFF. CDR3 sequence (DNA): TGTGCCAGCTCACCCACCCGGGGTGGGCGGGACACTGAAGCTTTCTTT.

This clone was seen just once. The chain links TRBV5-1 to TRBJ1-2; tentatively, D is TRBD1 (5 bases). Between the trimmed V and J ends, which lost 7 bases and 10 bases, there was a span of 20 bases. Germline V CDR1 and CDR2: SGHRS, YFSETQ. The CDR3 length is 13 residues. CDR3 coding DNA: TGCGCCAGCCGCTCGTTAGTCGGGGGTGACTACACCTTC. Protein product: CASRSLVGGDYTF. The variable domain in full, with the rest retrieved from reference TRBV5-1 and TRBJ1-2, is KAGVTQTPRYLIKTRGQQVTLSCSPISGHRSVSWYQQTPGQGLQFLFEYFSETQRNKGNFPGRFSGRQFSNSRSEMNVSTLELGDSALYLCASRSLVGGDYTFGSGTRLTVV.

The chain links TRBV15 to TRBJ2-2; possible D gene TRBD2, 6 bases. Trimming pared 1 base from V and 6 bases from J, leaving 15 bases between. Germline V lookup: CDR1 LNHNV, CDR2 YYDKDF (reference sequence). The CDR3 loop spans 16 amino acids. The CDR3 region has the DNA TGTGCCACCAGCAGAGCCCTGACTAGTTTCGCCGGGGAGCTGTTTTTT. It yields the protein CATSRALTSFAGELFF.

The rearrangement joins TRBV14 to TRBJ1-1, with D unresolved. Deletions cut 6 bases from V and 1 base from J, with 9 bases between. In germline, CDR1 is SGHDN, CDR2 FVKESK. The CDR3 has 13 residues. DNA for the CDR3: TGTGCCAGCAGTCTAACGGGGAACACTGAAGCTTTCTTT. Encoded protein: CASSLTGNTEAFF. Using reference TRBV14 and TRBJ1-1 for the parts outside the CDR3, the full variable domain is EAGVTQFPSHSVIEKGQTVTLRCDPISGHDNLYWYRRVMGKEIKFLLHFVKESKQDESGMPNNRFLAERTGGTYSTLKVQPAELEDSGVYFCASSLTGNTEAFFGQGTRLTVV.

CDR3 sequence (DNA): TGCGCCAGCAGCTTGGACCAGGGTGGCAATCAGCCCCAGCATTTT. Its protein is CASSLDQGGNQPQHF. The rearrangement joins TRBV5-1 to TRBJ1-5; tentatively, D is TRBD1 (5 bases). Between the trimmed V and J ends, which lost 0 bases and 2 bases, there was a span of 9 bases. Germline V gene lookup returns CDR1 SGHRS and CDR2 YFSETQ. The CDR3 has 15 residues.

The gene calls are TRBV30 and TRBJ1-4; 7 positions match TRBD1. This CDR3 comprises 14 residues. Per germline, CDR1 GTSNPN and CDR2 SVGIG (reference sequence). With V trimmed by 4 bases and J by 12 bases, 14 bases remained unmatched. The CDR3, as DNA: TGTGCCTGGATAAAGAAACAGGGGTCGGCGGAACTGTTTTTT. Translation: CAWIKKQGSAELFF.

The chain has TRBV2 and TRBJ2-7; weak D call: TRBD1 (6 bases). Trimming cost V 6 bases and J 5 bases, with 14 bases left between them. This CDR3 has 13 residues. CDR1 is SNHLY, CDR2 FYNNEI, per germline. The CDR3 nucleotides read TGTGCCAGCAGGCAAACAGGGAAGGACGAGCAGTACTTC. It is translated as CASRQTGKDEQYF.

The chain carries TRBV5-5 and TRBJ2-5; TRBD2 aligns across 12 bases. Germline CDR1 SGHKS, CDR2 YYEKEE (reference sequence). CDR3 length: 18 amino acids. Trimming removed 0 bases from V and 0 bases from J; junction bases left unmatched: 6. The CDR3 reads CASSLARLAGGYQETQYF. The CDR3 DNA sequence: TGTGCCAGCAGCTTGGCTCGGCTAGCGGGGGGGTACCAAGAGACCCAGTACTTC.

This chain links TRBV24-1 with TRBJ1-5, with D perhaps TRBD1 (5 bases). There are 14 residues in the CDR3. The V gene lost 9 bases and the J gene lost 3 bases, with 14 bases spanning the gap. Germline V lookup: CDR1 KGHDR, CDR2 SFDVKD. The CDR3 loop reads CATSGGDFNQPQHF. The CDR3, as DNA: TGTGCCACCTCGGGAGGGGATTTCAATCAGCCCCAGCATTTT.

The CDR3 sequence is CASSESGGRDTQYF. The CDR3 region has the DNA TGCGCCAGCAGTGAGTCCGGGGGGAGGGATACGCAGTATTTT. The V gene is TRBV10-1, the J gene TRBJ2-3; 7 bases match TRBD2. CDR3 size: 14 residues. CDR1 is WNHNN and CDR2 is SYGVQD in the germline V gene (reference sequence). After removal of 0 bases from V and 6 bases from J, the junction contained 3 bases not matched to a gene.

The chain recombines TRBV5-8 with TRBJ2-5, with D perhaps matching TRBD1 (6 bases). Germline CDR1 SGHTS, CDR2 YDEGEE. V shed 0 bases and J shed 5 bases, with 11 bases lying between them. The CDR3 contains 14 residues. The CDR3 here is CASSLAGEGETQYF. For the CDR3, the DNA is TGTGCCAGCAGCTTGGCAGGGGAAGGGGAGACCCAGTACTTC. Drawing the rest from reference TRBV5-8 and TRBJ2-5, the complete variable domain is EAGVTQSPTHLIKTRGQQATLRCSPISGHTSVYWYQQALGLGLQFLLWYDEGEERNRGNFPPRFSGRQFPNYSSELNVNALELEDSALYLCASSLAGEGETQYFGPGTRLLVL.

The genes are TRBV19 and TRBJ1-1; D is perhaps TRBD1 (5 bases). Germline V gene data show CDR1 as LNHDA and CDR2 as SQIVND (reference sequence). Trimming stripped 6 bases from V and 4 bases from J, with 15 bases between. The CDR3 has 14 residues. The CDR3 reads CASSGWQGITEAFF. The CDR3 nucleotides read TGTGCCAGTAGCGGGTGGCAGGGAATCACTGAAGCTTTCTTT.

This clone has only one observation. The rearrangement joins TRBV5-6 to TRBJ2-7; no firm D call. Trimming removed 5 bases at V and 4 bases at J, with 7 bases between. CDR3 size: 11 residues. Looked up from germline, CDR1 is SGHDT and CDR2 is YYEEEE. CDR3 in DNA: TGTGCCAGCAGGTTAAAATACGAGCAGTACTTC. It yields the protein CASRLKYEQYF.

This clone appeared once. CDR3 coding DNA: TGTGCCTGGAGTGTACTCGTCTCCTACAATGAGCAGTTCTTC. Translating gives CAWSVLVSYNEQFF. V gene TRBV30 combines with J gene TRBJ2-1, with unresolved D. The CDR3 length is 14 residues. The germline CDR1 and CDR2 sequences are GTSNPN and SVGIG (reference sequence). Trimming removed 0 bases at V and 0 bases at J, with 6 bases between.

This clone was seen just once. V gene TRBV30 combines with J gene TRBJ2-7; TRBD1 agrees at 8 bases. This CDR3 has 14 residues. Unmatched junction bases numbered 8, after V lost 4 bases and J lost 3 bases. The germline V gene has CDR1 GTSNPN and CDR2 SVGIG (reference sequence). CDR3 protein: CAWNRDRRFYEQYF. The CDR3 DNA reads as TGTGCCTGGAACCGGGACAGGAGATTCTACGAGCAGTACTTC.

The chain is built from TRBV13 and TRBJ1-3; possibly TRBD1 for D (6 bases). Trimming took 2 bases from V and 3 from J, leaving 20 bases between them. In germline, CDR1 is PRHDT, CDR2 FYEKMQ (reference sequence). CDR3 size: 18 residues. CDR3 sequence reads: CASSLFHSGQQDGNTIYF. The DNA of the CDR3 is TGTGCCAGCAGCTTATTTCATTCTGGACAGCAAGATGGAAACACCATATATTTT.

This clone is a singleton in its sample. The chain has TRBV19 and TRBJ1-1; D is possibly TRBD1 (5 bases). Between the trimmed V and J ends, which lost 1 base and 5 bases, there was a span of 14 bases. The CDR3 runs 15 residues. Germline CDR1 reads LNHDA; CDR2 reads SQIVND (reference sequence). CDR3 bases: TGTGCCAGTAGTATAGTATTCCAGGGAAGAACTGAAGCTTTCTTT. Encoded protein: CASSIVFQGRTEAFF.

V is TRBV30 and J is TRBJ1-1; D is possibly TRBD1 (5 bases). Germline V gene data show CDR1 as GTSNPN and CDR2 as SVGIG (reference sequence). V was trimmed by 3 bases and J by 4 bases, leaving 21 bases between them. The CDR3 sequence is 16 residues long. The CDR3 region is CAWREDFGGKGTEAFF. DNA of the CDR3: TGTGCCTGGAGAGAGGATTTCGGGGGTAAGGGCACTGAAGCTTTCTTT.

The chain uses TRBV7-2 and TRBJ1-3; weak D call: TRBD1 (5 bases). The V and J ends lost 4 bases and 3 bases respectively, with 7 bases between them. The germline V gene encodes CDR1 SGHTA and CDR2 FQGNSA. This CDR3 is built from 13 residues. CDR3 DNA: TGTGCCAGCAGCTCAGGGATTGGAAACACCATATATTTT. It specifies CASSSGIGNTIYF.

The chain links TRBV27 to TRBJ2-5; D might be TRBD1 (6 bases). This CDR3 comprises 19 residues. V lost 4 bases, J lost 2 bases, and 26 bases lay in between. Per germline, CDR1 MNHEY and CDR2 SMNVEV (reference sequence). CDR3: CASSSDPYRATDQQETQYF. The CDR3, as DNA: TGTGCCAGCAGTTCAGACCCATACAGGGCTACGGACCAGCAAGAGACCCAGTACTTC.

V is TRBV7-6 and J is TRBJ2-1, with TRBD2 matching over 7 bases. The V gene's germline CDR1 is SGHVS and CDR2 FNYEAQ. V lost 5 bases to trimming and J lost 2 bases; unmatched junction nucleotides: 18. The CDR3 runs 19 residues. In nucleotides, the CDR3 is TGTGCCAGCAGCCTTCAGGCGTATCCAGGCGGGACTACCTACAATGAGCAGTTCTTC. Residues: CASSLQAYPGGTTYNEQFF.

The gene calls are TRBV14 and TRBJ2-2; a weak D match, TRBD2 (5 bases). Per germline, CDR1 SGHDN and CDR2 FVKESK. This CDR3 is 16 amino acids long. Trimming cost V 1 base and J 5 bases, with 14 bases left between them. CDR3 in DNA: TGTGCCAGCAGCCAAGCTTACGTTGGAGGTACCGGGGAGCTGTTTTTT. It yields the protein CASSQAYVGGTGELFF.